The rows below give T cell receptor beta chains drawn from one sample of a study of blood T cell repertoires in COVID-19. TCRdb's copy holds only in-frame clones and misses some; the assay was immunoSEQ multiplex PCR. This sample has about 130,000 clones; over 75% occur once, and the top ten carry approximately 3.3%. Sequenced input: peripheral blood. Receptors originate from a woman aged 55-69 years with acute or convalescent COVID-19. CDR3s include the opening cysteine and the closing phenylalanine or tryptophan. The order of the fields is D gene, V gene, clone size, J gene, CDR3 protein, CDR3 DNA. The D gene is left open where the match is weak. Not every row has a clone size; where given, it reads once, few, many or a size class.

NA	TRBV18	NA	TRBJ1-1	CASSPGPGDTEAFF	TGTGCCAGCTCCCCGGGCCCAGGGGACACTGAAGCTTTCTTT
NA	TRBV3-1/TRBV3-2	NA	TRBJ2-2	CASSLPGTGELFF	TGTGCCAGCAGCCTCCCGGGCACCGGGGAGCTGTTTTTT
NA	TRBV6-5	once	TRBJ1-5	CASGLVDGGNQPQHF	TGTGCCAGCGGACTCGTGGACGGAGGCAATCAGCCCCAGCATTTT
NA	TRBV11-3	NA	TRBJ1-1	CASSLEGVLGMGNTEAFF	TGTGCCAGCAGCTTAGAAGGGGTGCTGGGAATGGGGAACACTGAAGCTTTCTTT
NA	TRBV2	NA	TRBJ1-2	CASREGLYGYTF	TGTGCCAGCAGGGAGGGACTCTATGGCTACACCTTC
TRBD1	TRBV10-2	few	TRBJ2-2	CATDRGYTGELFF	TGCGCCACAGACAGGGGATACACCGGGGAGCTGTTTTTT
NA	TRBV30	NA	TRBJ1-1	CAWTPGAEAFF	TGTGCCTGGACCCCGGGGGCTGAAGCTTTCTTT
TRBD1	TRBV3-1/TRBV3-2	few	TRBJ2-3	CASSHGTGGTTDTQYF	TGTGCCAGCAGCCATGGGACAGGGGGTACCACAGATACGCAGTATTTT
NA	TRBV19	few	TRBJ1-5	CASSLSTPGVSNQPQHF	TGTGCCAGTAGTCTGTCGACACCCGGCGTGAGCAATCAGCCCCAGCATTTT
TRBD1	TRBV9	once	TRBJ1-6	CASRLTGGEDSPLHF	TGTGCCAGCAGACTGACAGGGGGCGAAGATTCACCCCTCCACTTT
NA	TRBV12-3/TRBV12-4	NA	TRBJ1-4	CASSLGQGAKLFF	TGTGCCAGCAGTTTAGGCCAGGGCGCTAAACTGTTTTTT
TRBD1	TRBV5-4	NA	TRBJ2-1	CASSLGDRFYNEQFF	TGTGCCAGCAGCTTGGGGGACAGATTCTACAATGAGCAGTTCTTC